The clone carrying this TCR beta chain was seen once. The target antigen is unknown. These data are taken from a study of Ad26.COV2.S vaccination and SARS-CoV-2 variants. About the study: Intramuscularly, Ad26.COV2.S was given either once or twice, 56 days apart. Findings and limits, study-wide: Among vaccine recipients, spike-specific TCR breadth exceeded that of placebo recipients.

Repertoires were generated with immunoSEQ multiplex PCR, while TCRdb's copy carries only in-frame clones and drops some. The sample consists of around 380,000 clones, approximately 91% of them appearing once. As to treatment: some 20 received Ad26.COV2.S at low or high dose, single or two shots; 5 received placebo; per-sample allocation not given. All samples were drawn on day 63, counting from the first vaccine or placebo injection. The sequence derives from a person between 18 and 65 years old who received the Ad26.COV2.S COVID-19 vaccine or a placebo. The sample consisted of peripheral blood, taken in a trial of Ad26.COV2.S vaccine versus placebo.

The CDR3 region is CASSSGGAPWKYNEQFF. CDR3 DNA sequence: TGCGCCAGTTCTAGCGGGGGGGCCCCTTGGAAATACAATGAGCAGTTCTTC. The V gene is TRBV4-1, the J gene TRBJ2-1, with TRBD2 matching 12 bases. Germline CDR1 reads MGHRA; CDR2 reads YSYEKL. Trimming at V came to 9 bases and at J to 4 bases, leaving 13 bases not matched to a gene. This CDR3 comprises 17 residues.